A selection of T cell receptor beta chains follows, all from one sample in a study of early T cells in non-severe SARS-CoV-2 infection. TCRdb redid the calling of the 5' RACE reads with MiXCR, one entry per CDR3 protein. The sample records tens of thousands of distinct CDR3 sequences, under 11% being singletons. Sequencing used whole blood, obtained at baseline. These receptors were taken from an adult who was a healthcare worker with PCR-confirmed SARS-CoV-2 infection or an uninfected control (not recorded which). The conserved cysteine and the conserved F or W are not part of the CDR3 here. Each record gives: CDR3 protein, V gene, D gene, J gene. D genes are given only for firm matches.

SARDGPWDTQY | TRBV20-1 | NA | TRBJ2-3
ASSLMDRGRNEQF | TRBV12-3/TRBV12-4 | TRBD1 | TRBJ2-1
SAEGRTYGYT | TRBV20-1 | NA | TRBJ1-2
ASSRDFNGELF | TRBV6-4 | NA | TRBJ2-2
ASSTWTGAYNEQF | TRBV7-6 | TRBD1 | TRBJ2-1
ASSSGQGSYEQY | TRBV7-7 | TRBD1 | TRBJ2-7
ASRQGAGTEAF | TRBV6-5 | TRBD1 | TRBJ1-1
ASSPGDQSSYEQY | TRBV14 | NA | TRBJ2-7
ASSLTPLGLH | TRBV12-3/TRBV12-4 | NA | TRBJ1-6
ASSSREAYEQY | TRBV7-2 | TRBD2 | TRBJ2-7